This T cell receptor beta chain was observed in a study of CD8+CD57+ T cells in acquired aplastic anemia. In regard to this clonotype: The target antigen is unknown.

Profiles of TCR beta VDJ and CDR3 were generated from a genomic DNA template. Each CDR3 protein gets one entry after TCRdb re-called the reads with MiXCR. The table includes 100,000 to 150,000 distinct CDR3 sequences, approximately 36% detected once. Patients included in sequencing had previously demonstrated CD8+CD57+ cell expansion by flow cytometry. The germline CDR1 and CDR2 sequences are SEHNR and FQNEAQ (reference sequence). Between the trimmed V and J ends, which lost 5 bases and 1 base, there was a span of 11 bases. The CDR3 is made up of 14 amino acids. Study-level results: Researchers report that 25 to 30 CD8+ CDR3 sequences appeared in both patients and controls.

The sequenced sample was sorted CD4+, CD8+, or CD8+CD57+ T cells (not recorded which) from PBMCs. This receptor was obtained from a human donor with aplastic anemia. This chain connects TRBV7-9 to TRBJ1-1; the D gene is possibly TRBD1 (5 bases). CDR3 amino acids: CASSAGLQNTEAFF. CDR3 sequence (DNA): TGTGCCAGCAGCGCGGGACTCCAGAACACTGAAGCTTTCTTT. Full variable domain (outside the CDR3, taken from reference TRBV7-9 and TRBJ1-1): DTGVSQNPRHKITKRGQNVTFRCDPISEHNRLYWYRQTLGQGPEFLTYFQNEAQLEKSRLLSDRFSAERPKGSFSTLEIQRTEQGDSAMYLCASSAGLQNTEAFFGQGTRLTVV.